This entry lists 22 T cell receptor beta chains sequenced from one sample in a study of T cell clonality in common variable immunodeficiency. Notes on the study in general: In common variable immunodeficiency, TCR beta chains reportedly carried fewer deletions and N-nucleotide insertions.

The antigens of these receptors remain unknown. Assay: immunoSEQ multiplex PCR; the TCRdb copy retains only in-frame clones and omits some. The repertoire consists of 40,000 or so clones, none detected only once. The material sequenced was peripheral blood mononuclear cells. The receptor set was obtained from a human donor with common variable immunodeficiency.

This clone was seen ten or more times. The read ends 3 residues before the CDR3 terminus; that terminus is restored from the germline J gene. The chain couples TRBV20-1 to TRBJ2-3; 7 bases match TRBD1. The CDR3 extends over 14 amino acids. CDR1 and CDR2 (germline): DFQATT, SNEGSKA (reference sequence). V shed 6 bases and J 1 base; nucleotides not matched to a gene: 7. CDR3 in amino acids: CSASRGTGTDTQYF. The DNA read from the CDR3 is TGCAGTGCCTCCAGGGGGACGGGCACAGATACG.

This clone was seen repeatedly, ten times or more. The CDR3 goes on 3 residues after the read ends, and that part is filled in from the germline J gene. The gene calls are TRBV20-1 and TRBJ2-6; D not resolved. V lost 2 bases, J lost 0 bases, and 8 bases lay in between. CDR3 size: 15 residues. From germline, CDR1 is DFQATT and CDR2 SNEGSKA (reference sequence). CDR3 bases read: TGCAGTGCTAGACAGGTGGTCTCTGGGGCCAACGTC. The encoded protein is CSARQVVSGANV. The full CDR3 protein reads CSARQVVSGANVLTF.

At least ten counts were recorded for this clone. The read ends 3 residues before the CDR3 terminus; that terminus is restored from the germline J gene. J is TRBJ1-1 and V is TRBV11-2; tentative D call: TRBD1 (5 bases). Germline loops: CDR1 SGHAT, CDR2 FQNNGV. Trimming shortened V by 0 bases and J by 1 base, and 9 bases separated the two germline ends. The CDR3 has 15 residues. CDR3 sequence reads: CASSLEGRSNTEAFF. The CDR3 bases that were read are TGTGCCAGCAGCTTAGAGGGGCGGTCGAACACTGAA. The full variable domain, in which reference TRBV11-2 and TRBJ1-1 provide the parts outside the CDR3, is EAGVAQSPRYKIIEKRQSVAFWCNPISGHATLYWYQQILGQGPKLLIQFQNNGVVDDSQLPKDRFSAERLKGVDSTLKIQPAKLEDSAVYLCASSLEGRSNTEAFFGQGTRLTVV.

This clone was counted a few times. CDR3 sequence: CASRDRGIGTQYF. The sequenced CDR3 bases are TGTGCCAGCAGAGACAGGGGGATCGGGACC. The genes are TRBV2 and TRBJ2-5; 9 bases align to TRBD1. The sequenced fragment ends 3 residues before the CDR3 boundary, so the rest is inferred from the germline J gene. V gave up 6 bases and J gave up 7 bases; unmatched junction bases: 6. Germline CDR1 SNHLY, CDR2 FYNNEI. This CDR3 is built from 13 residues.

This clone was counted at least ten times. The DNA ends 3 residues before the CDR3 does, and the rest of the CDR3 is filled in from the germline J gene. The V gene is TRBV20-1, the J gene TRBJ2-1, with 11 bases fitting TRBD2. J gave up 9 bases and V 0 bases, and 7 bases lay outside the gene matches. The germline V gene has CDR1 DFQATT and CDR2 SNEGSKA (reference sequence). The CDR3 runs 15 residues. CDR3 protein: CSAREGLAGLVEQFF. CDR3 DNA, as far as it was read: TGCAGTGCTAGAGAAGGACTAGCGGGCCTCGTTGAG.

This clone was detected ten times or more. Read coverage stops 3 residues before the CDR3 terminus; the germline J gene supplies the remainder. The chain couples TRBV29-1 to TRBJ1-5, with a tentative D call TRBD1 (6 bases). This CDR3 is 13 amino acids long. The V and J ends lost 6 bases and 7 bases respectively, with 16 bases between them. Germline-derived CDR1 and CDR2 are SQVTM and ANQGSEA. Incomplete CDR3 DNA: TGCAGCGTCCAGGACAGTTCAGGACAGCCC. It is translated as CSVQDSSGQP. The CDR3, in full, reads CSVQDSSGQPQHF.

In its sample, this clone was seen a few times. From the germline J gene comes the end of the CDR3, since the read stops 3 residues before it. The genes are TRBV2 and TRBJ2-3; TRBD2 matches at 12 bases. V lost 4 bases and J lost 5; bases outside the gene matches: 4. CDR1 SNHLY and CDR2 FYNNEI come from the germline V gene. The CDR3 covers 15 residues. The sequenced part of the CDR3 DNA is TGTGCCAGCAGTGGACTAGCGGGAGTAGGAGATACG. Residues: CASSGLAGVGDT. The entire CDR3 protein is CASSGLAGVGDTQYF.

This clone was seen a few times. The part of the CDR3 DNA that was read is TGTGCCAGTAGCCTATTGAACAGGGTGGAAGGAAACACC. It is translated as CASSLLNRVEGNT. The entire CDR3 reads CASSLLNRVEGNTIYF. The genes are TRBV19 and TRBJ1-3; tentatively, D is TRBD1 (6 bases). The missing CDR3 end, 3 residues past where the read stops, is filled in from the germline J gene. CDR3 length: 16 residues. Per germline, CDR1 LNHDA and CDR2 SQIVND (reference sequence). V lost 6 bases to trimming and J lost 4 bases, with 19 bases between them.

This clone was counted only a few times. The CDR3 extends 3 residues past the end of the read, so its final part is completed from the germline J gene. V usage is TRBV6-1 and J usage is TRBJ1-1, with 9 bases fitting TRBD1. This CDR3 comprises 13 residues. CDR1 MNHNS and CDR2 SASEGT come from the germline V gene. The CDR3 DNA, read in part, is TGTGCCAGCAGTGAGACAGGGGGACTTAAA. It encodes CASSETGGLK. The complete CDR3 sequence is CASSETGGLKAFF.

This clone showed up just a few times. The missing CDR3 end, 3 residues past where the read stops, is filled in from the germline J gene. This chain links TRBV10-3 with TRBJ2-7, with a weak D call TRBD1 (5 bases). The V gene lost 3 bases and the J gene lost 6 bases, with 15 bases spanning the gap. Germline V lookup: CDR1 ENHRY, CDR2 SYGVKD. The CDR3 has 14 residues. CDR3 bases read: TGTGCCATCAGTGAACAGGCTAGGACGGGCGAG. Amino acid sequence: CAISEQARTGE. The CDR3 in full is CAISEQARTGEQYF.

This clone was counted at least ten times. Read sequence stops 3 residues before the CDR3 end, and the germline J gene provides the missing end. This chain joins TRBV18 and TRBJ2-5; TRBD1 matches 7 bases. CDR1 and CDR2 from the germline V gene are KGHSH and LQKENI. V lost 1 base to trimming and J lost 5 bases; unmatched junction nucleotides: 4. The CDR3 consists of 14 residues. The CDR3 spells CASSPLGGAETQYF. Partial CDR3 DNA: TGTGCCAGCTCACCACTAGGGGGCGCGGAGACC. Variable domain in full (rest from reference TRBV18 and TRBJ2-5): NAGVMQNPRHLVRRRGQEARLRCSPMKGHSHVYWYRQLPEEGLKFMVYLQKENIIDESGMPKERFSAEFPKEGPSILRIQQVVRGDSAAYFCASSPLGGAETQYFGPGTRLLVL.

In regard to this clone: Read data end 3 residues before the CDR3 end; the end is taken from the germline J gene. The rearrangement links TRBV7-9 to TRBJ2-3, with D perhaps matching TRBD1 (5 bases). V was clipped by 5 bases and J by 2 bases, with 11 bases between them. The CDR3 spans 14 residues. The germline gives CDR1 SEHNR, CDR2 FQNEAQ (reference sequence). CDR3 loop: CASSITGSTDTQYF. CDR3 DNA (partial): TGTGCCAGCAGCATTACAGGTTCCACAGATACG.

This clone was counted only a few times. The read terminates 3 residues before the CDR3 end, so the remaining end is supplied by the germline J gene. V gene TRBV6-2 or TRBV6-3 combines with J gene TRBJ1-2; D gene ambiguous. The CDR3 sequence is 12 residues long. V was cut by 6 bases and J by 4 bases, with 9 bases left in between. CDR1 is MNHEY, CDR2 SVGEGT, per germline. Partial CDR3 DNA: TGTGCCAGCAGAGCCGCAAGCTATGGC. It translates to CASRAASYG. The CDR3 as a whole reads CASRAASYGYTF.

Only a few counts were recorded for this clone. With the read ending 3 residues before the CDR3 end, the germline J gene is used to fill in that end. V and J are TRBV2 and TRBJ2-4; D unresolved. The CDR3 runs 14 residues. Trimming shortened V by 6 bases and J by 0 bases, and 9 bases separated the two germline ends. CDR1 is SNHLY and CDR2 is FYNNEI in the germline V gene. The CDR3 spells CASRGRLAKNIQYF. The CDR3 bases that were read are TGTGCCAGCAGGGGCAGGTTAGCCAAAAACATT. Based on the CDR3 plus reference TRBV2 and TRBJ2-4, the full variable domain is EPEVTQTPSHQVTQMGQEVILRCVPISNHLYFYWYRQILGQKVEFLVSFYNNEISEKSEIFDDQFSVERPDGSNFTLKIRSTKLEDSAMYFCASRGRLAKNIQYFGAGTRLSVL.

This clone has at least ten counts. The CDR3 end falls 3 residues outside the read, so it is completed with the germline J gene. The gene calls are TRBV19 and TRBJ1-1; 11 nucleotides agree with TRBD1. Germline V gene sequence: CDR1 LNHDA, CDR2 SQIVND (reference sequence). V lost 1 base to trimming and J lost 7 bases; unmatched junction nucleotides: 5. The CDR3 is 15 residues long. The covered CDR3 bases are TGTGCCAGTAGTATAGTGGACAGGGGGCGTGGTGAA. This sequence encodes CASSIVDRGRGE. The whole CDR3 reads CASSIVDRGRGEAFF.

In this sample, this clone turned up many times. The read ends 3 residues early relative to the CDR3; the germline J gene fills the gap. The gene calls are TRBV28 and TRBJ2-7, with 12 bases identical to TRBD2. V was clipped by 7 bases and J by 5 bases; unmatched bases: 6. This CDR3 contains 14 residues. Germline lookup yields CDR1 MDHEN and CDR2 SYDVKM. CDR3 bases read: TGTGCCAGCACCAGGACTAGCGGGATGGACGAG. Translating it yields CASTRTSGMDE. The CDR3 in its entirety is CASTRTSGMDEQYF.

As to this clone: The read terminates 3 residues ahead of where the CDR3 ends, so the germline J gene completes it. The gene calls are TRBV7-6 and TRBJ1-1, with TRBD1 identical over 9 bases. Germline assignment: CDR1 SGHVS and CDR2 FNYEAQ. The CDR3 sequence is 15 residues long. V gave up 5 bases and J gave up 4 bases; unmatched junction bases: 8. CDR3 bases read: TGTGCCAGCAGCACCCCGACAGGGGGAGGCACTGAA. The encoded protein is CASSTPTGGGTE. Given in full, the CDR3 is CASSTPTGGGTEAFF.

About this clone itself: The read finishes 3 residues shy of the CDR3 end, and the germline J gene is used to complete it. The chain links TRBV19 to TRBJ2-7; D uncertain. The CDR3 totals 13 residues. Trimming cost V 3 bases and J 6 bases, with 12 bases left between them. Germline-derived CDR1 and CDR2 are LNHDA and SQIVND (reference sequence). The CDR3 bases that were read are TGTGCCAGTAGTATGGTCAGTTTTGTCGAG. It specifies CASSMVSFVE. The whole CDR3 reads CASSMVSFVEQYF.

This clone was found a few times. The CDR3 extends 3 residues past the end of the read, so its final part is completed from the germline J gene. The V call is TRBV7-2, the J call TRBJ2-5; 7 bases match TRBD2. Germline V CDR1 and CDR2: SGHTA, FQGNSA. There are 15 residues in the CDR3. With 5 bases clipped from V and 3 bases from J, the junction kept 9 bases outside the gene matches. CDR3 DNA, as far as it was read: TGTGCCAGCAGCATCGGGGGGACGAAAAAAGAGACC. This codes for CASSIGGTKKET. The full-length CDR3 reads as CASSIGGTKKETQYF.

This clone has at least ten counts. CDR3 loop: CAISDRGRRAFF. The part of the CDR3 DNA that was read is TGTGCCATCAGTGACAGGGGGCGCAGG. The chain carries TRBV10-3 and TRBJ1-1; 8 bases match TRBD1. The observed sequence ends 3 residues before the CDR3 terminus, with the missing tail filled in from the germline J gene. There are 12 residues in the CDR3. Looked up from germline, CDR1 is ENHRY and CDR2 is SYGVKD.

In its sample, this clone was seen a few times. Read data end 3 residues before the CDR3 end; the end is taken from the germline J gene. This chain joins TRBV5-1 and TRBJ2-7, with TRBD1 identical over 10 bases. Germline CDR1 is SGHRS and CDR2 is YFSETQ. The CDR3 has 15 residues. The V and J ends lost 3 bases and 5 bases, in that order; junction bases with no gene match: 8. CDR3 protein: CASSSGQGVTDEQYF. Partial CDR3 DNA: TGCGCCAGCAGCTCCGGACAGGGGGTTACCGACGAG.

This clone was observed at least ten times. With the read ending 3 residues before the CDR3 end, the germline J gene is used to fill in that end. The chain combines TRBV18 with TRBJ2-5, with unresolved D. This CDR3 comprises 13 residues. Germline V gene data show CDR1 as KGHSH and CDR2 as LQKENI. With 0 bases removed from V and 4 bases from J, the gap between germline ends came to 6 bases. CDR3 DNA, as far as it was read: TGTGCCAGCTCACCACCGTCTCTAGAGACC. Amino acid sequence: CASSPPSLET. The full CDR3 protein is CASSPPSLETQYF.